The present entry profiles one TCR beta chain with its context. Assay used: immunoSEQ multiplex PCR; TCRdb lists only in-frame clones, some missing. The repertoire has over 14,000 clones, 85% to 95% of them found once; the top ten carry less than 60%. The sample comes from a study of T cell clones after liver transplantation. Across the study: In this trial, immunosuppression withdrawal was attempted within 2 years of liver transplant. Tolerance: complete withdrawal held at least one year, liver enzymes staying within twice normal.

Germline lookup yields CDR1 SGHRS and CDR2 YFSETQ. The junction had 8 bases not matched to a gene; V was cut back by 4 bases and J by 4 bases. This CDR3 is 17 amino acids long. This TCR was recovered from a human donor who received a liver transplant. The starting material was CD8+ T cells from blood, obtained before liver transplant. The V call is TRBV5-1, the J call TRBJ2-1, with 13 bases fitting TRBD2. CDR3 sequence: CASSPAGTSGTYNEQFF. CDR3 sequence (DNA): TGCGCCAGCAGCCCAGCCGGGACTAGCGGGACTTACAATGAGCAGTTCTTC.